This TCR beta chain was sequenced for a study of OX40 agonist ivuxolimab in advanced cancers. Study in general: The group had a mean age of approximately 60 years, ranged from roughly 20 to 79, and was around 82% male.

Findings and limits, study-wide: CD8+ T cells showed, on average, more clonal expansion than CD4+ cells. Certain nonresponders additionally had low normalized T-cell clonal expansion.

In its sample, this clone was seen a few times. Its cognate antigen is unknown. From germline, CDR1 is MNHEY and CDR2 SMNVEV (reference sequence). This CDR3 is 14 amino acids long. V was clipped by 3 bases and J by 2 bases, with 9 bases between them. Method: immunoSEQ multiplex PCR; TCRdb's copy keeps in-frame clones and lacks some. The sample gives about 8,300 clones, over 55% of which show up once; over 40% is in the top ten. The sequences come from CD4+ or CD8+ T cells sorted from blood, collected in a trial of the OX40 agonist ivuxolimab. The sequence derives from an adult with an advanced solid tumor such as melanoma, head and neck, liver or kidney cancer. The V call is TRBV27, the J call TRBJ2-3, with D uncertain. Here the CDR3 reads CASSFWGDTDTQYF. CDR3 coding DNA: TGTGCCAGCAGTTTTTGGGGTGACACAGATACGCAGTATTTT.